This T cell receptor (beta chain) emerged from a study of vaccination and CD4 T cells after COVID-19. This CDR3 region has 12 residues. Trimming removed 3 bases at V and 7 bases at J, with 7 bases between. Germline CDR1 SGHTA, CDR2 FQGNSA. The study sequenced cultured CD4+ T cell DNA using the Oncomine TCR Beta short-read assay. It was cultured CD4+ T cells from which genomic DNA was extracted. TCRdb reprocessed the PCR reads with MiXCR, giving one entry per CDR3 protein. The data show about 3,000 distinct CDR3 sequences, with about 34% seen just once and approximately 37% held by the top ten. Treatment defined: 10-day PBMC culture with coronavirus spike peptide pools or control peptides (ViraFEST assay). For ViraFEST, peptide pools expanded antigen-specific T cells, after which the TCRs were sequenced. This clonotype turned up a few times. The antigen is not known.

The sequenced material came from CD4+ T cells from blood, cultured in vitro. The chain joins TRBV7-2 to TRBJ2-4; D gene ambiguous. The sequence came from a human donor who had recovered from COVID-19. The CDR3 protein is CASSFASNIQYF. CDR3 bases: TGTGCCAGCAGCTTCGCGAGTAACATTCAGTACTTC.